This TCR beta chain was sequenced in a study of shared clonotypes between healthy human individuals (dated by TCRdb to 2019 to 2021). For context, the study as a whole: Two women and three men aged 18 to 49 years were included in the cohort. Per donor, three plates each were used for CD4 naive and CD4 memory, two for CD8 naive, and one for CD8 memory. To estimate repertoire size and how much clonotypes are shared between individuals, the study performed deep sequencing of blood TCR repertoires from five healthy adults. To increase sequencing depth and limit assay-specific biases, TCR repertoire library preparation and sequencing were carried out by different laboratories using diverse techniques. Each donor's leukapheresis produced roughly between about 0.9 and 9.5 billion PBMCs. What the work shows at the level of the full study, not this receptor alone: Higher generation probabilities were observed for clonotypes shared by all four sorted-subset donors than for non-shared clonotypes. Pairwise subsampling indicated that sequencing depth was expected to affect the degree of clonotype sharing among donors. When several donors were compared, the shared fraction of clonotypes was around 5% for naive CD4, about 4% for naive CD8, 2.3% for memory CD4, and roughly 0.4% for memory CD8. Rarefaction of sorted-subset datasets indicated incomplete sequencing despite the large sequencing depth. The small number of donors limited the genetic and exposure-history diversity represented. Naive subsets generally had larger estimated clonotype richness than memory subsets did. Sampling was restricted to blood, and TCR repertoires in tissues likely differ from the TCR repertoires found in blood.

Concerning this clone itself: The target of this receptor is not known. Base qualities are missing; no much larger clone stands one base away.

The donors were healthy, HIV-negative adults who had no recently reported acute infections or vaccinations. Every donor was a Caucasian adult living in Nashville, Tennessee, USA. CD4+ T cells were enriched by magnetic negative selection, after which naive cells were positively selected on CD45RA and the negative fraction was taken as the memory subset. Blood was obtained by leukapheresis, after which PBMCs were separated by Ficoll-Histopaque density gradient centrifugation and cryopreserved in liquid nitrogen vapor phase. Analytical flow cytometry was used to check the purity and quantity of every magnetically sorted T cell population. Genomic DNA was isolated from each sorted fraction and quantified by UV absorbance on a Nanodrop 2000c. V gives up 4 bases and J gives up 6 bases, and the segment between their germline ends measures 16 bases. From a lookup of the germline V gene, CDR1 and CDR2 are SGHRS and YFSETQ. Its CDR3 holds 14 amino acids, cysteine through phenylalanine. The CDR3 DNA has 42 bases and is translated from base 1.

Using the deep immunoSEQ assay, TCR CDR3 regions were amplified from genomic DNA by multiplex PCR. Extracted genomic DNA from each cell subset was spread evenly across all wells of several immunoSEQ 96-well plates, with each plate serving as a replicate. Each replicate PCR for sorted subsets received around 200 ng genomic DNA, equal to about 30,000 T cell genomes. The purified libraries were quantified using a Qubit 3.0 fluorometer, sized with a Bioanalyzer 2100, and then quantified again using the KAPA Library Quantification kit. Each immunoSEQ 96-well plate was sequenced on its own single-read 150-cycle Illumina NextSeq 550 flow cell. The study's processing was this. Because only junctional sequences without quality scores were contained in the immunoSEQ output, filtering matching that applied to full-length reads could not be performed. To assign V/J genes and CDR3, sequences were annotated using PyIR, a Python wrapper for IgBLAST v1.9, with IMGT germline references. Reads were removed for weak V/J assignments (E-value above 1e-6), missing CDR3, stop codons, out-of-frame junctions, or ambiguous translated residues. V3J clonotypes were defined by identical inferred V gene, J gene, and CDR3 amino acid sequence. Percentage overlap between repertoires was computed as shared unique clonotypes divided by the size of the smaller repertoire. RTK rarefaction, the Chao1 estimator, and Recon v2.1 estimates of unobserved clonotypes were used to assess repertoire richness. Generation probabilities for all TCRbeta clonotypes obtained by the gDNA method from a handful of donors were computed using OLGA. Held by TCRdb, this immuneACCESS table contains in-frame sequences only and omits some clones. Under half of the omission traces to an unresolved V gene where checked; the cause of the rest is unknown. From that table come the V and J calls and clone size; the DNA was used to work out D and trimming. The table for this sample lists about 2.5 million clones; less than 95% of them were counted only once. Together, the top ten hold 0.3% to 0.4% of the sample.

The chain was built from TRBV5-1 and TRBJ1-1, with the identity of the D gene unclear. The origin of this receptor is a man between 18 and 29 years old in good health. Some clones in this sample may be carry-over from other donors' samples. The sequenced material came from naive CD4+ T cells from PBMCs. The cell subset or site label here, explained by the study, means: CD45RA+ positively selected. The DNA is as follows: TGCGCCAGCAGCCGAGGGCAAGCGGACGCTGAAGCTTTCTTT. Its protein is CASSRGQADAEAFF. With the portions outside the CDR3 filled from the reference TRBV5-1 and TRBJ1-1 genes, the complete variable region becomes KAGVTQTPRYLIKTRGQQVTLSCSPISGHRSVSWYQQTPGQGLQFLFEYFSETQRNKGNFPGRFSGRQFSNSRSEMNVSTLELGDSALYLCASSRGQADAEAFFGQGTRLTVV.